The 23 T cell receptor beta chains in this list originate from one sample, sequenced in a study of beta chain features in type 1 diabetes. Which antigens these TCRs recognize remains unknown. The entirety of the isolated RNA underwent reverse transcription, so expressed TCRB transcripts were sequenced. Sequencing was performed with immunoSEQ multiplex PCR; in TCRdb, only in-frame clones are kept and a portion is missing. The sample yields about 160,000 clones, about 9.4% seen once. Findings and caveats of the study: TCRB CDR3 length was moderately but significantly reduced in all four CD4+ subsets of Type 1 diabetes patients.

Material for sequencing was central memory CD4+ T cells from blood. The receptors derive from a man aged 30 to 39 with type 1 diabetes.

This clone showed up just a few times. The J gene is TRBJ1-1, the V gene TRBV2; the match to TRBD1 covers 9 bases. This CDR3 is built from 12 residues. J gave up 5 bases and V 6 bases, and 1 base lay outside the gene matches. The V gene's germline CDR1 is SNHLY and CDR2 FYNNEI. The CDR3 DNA is TGTGCCAGCAGGGACAGGGGAACTGAAGCTTTCTTT. It translates to CASRDRGTEAFF.

This rearrangement joins TRBV6-5 to TRBJ2-7, with 7 bases fitting TRBD1. The CDR3 runs 14 residues. The germline CDR1 and CDR2 sequences are MNHEY and SVGAGI. V dropped 5 bases and J dropped 2; count of bases not matched to a gene: 6. The CDR3 bases are TGTGCCAGCAGTCCGGGACAGAGCCCCTACGAGCAGTACTTC. As protein: CASSPGQSPYEQYF.

The chain combines TRBV5-1 with TRBJ2-1, with TRBD2 identical over 12 bases. The germline CDR1 and CDR2 sequences are SGHRS and YFSETQ. The CDR3 consists of 17 residues. The V and J ends lost 5 bases and 1 base, in that order; junction bases with no gene match: 7. The CDR3 DNA follows: TGCGCCAGCAGGGGCCGGGGACTAGCGGGTTCCTACAATGAGCAGTTCTTC. Encoded protein: CASRGRGLAGSYNEQFF. The full variable domain, in which reference TRBV5-1 and TRBJ2-1 provide the parts outside the CDR3, is KAGVTQTPRYLIKTRGQQVTLSCSPISGHRSVSWYQQTPGQGLQFLFEYFSETQRNKGNFPGRFSGRQFSNSRSEMNVSTLELGDSALYLCASRGRGLAGSYNEQFFGPGTRLTVL.

The CDR3 loop is CASSPRQETQYF. CDR3 bases: TGTGCCAGCTCACCCCGGCAAGAGACCCAGTACTTC. The rearrangement uses TRBV18 and TRBJ2-5; the D is unclear. Germline values: CDR1 KGHSH, CDR2 LQKENI. Trimming pared 3 bases from V and 2 bases from J, leaving 4 bases between. This CDR3 comprises 12 residues.

The gene calls are TRBV9 and TRBJ2-2, with TRBD2 matching over 8 bases. Germline V gives CDR1 SGDLS, CDR2 YYNGEE. CDR3 length: 17 residues. V lost 0 bases to trimming and J lost 0 bases; unmatched junction nucleotides: 4. CDR3 coding DNA: TGTGCCAGCAGCGTAGGTGGTAGCGGGGCGAACACCGGGGAGCTGTTTTTT. Residues: CASSVGGSGANTGELFF.

The J gene is TRBJ2-1, the V gene TRBV11-2; D is possibly TRBD1 (6 bases). The germline CDR1 and CDR2 sequences are SGHAT and FQNNGV. Trimming stripped 5 bases from V and 5 bases from J, with 19 bases between. This CDR3 is built from 16 residues. CDR3 region: CASSTPGTTGHNEQFF. The CDR3 region has the DNA TGTGCCAGCAGCACCCCCGGGACAACGGGGCACAATGAGCAGTTCTTC.

The table lists this clone with a few counts. The genes are TRBV6-5 and TRBJ2-1, with D perhaps TRBD1 (6 bases). The CDR3 contains 13 residues. With 8 bases removed from V and 8 bases from J, the gap between germline ends came to 16 bases. Germline CDR1 reads MNHEY; CDR2 reads SVGAGI. This CDR3 reads CASGRTEWDEQFF. CDR3 DNA: TGTGCCAGCGGACGGACAGAGTGGGATGAGCAGTTCTTC.

This chain connects TRBV18 to TRBJ1-2, with 10 positions matching TRBD1. The length of the CDR3 is 18 residues. Germline V CDR1 and CDR2: KGHSH, LQKENI. After removal of 4 bases from V and 3 bases from J, the junction contained 14 bases not matched to a gene. Here the CDR3 reads CASSLTYTGQGLDYGYTF. For the CDR3, the DNA is TGTGCCAGCTCACTGACTTATACGGGACAGGGGCTAGACTATGGCTACACCTTC.

The J gene is TRBJ2-7, the V gene TRBV7-2; TRBD1 aligns across 7 bases. Germline CDR1 SGHTA, CDR2 FQGNSA. The trim removed 5 bases at V and 3 bases at J, leaving 10 bases unmatched. This CDR3 is built from 15 residues. The CDR3 protein is CASSPRQGKDYEQYF. The CDR3 DNA is TGTGCCAGCAGCCCTCGACAGGGAAAGGACTACGAGCAGTACTTC.

This clone has more than one count but fewer than ten. This sequence joins TRBV6-6 and TRBJ1-2, with no clear D. Trimming cost V 2 bases and J 4 bases, with 11 bases left between them. Looked up from germline, CDR1 is MNHNY and CDR2 is SVGAGI (reference sequence). The CDR3 spans 14 residues. The CDR3 loop reads CASSYAGILYGYTF. DNA of the CDR3: TGTGCCAGCAGTTACGCAGGAATTCTCTATGGCTACACCTTC.

V and J are TRBV5-1 and TRBJ2-7; 7 positions match TRBD1. The CDR3 spans 14 residues. J was trimmed by 3 bases and V by 3 bases; bases with no gene match: 6. In germline, CDR1 is SGHRS, CDR2 YFSETQ. The CDR3 region is CASSYDRANYEQYF. CDR3 nucleotides: TGCGCCAGCAGCTACGACAGGGCCAACTACGAGCAGTACTTC. Together with reference TRBV5-1 and TRBJ2-7, the CDR3 gives the full variable domain: KAGVTQTPRYLIKTRGQQVTLSCSPISGHRSVSWYQQTPGQGLQFLFEYFSETQRNKGNFPGRFSGRQFSNSRSEMNVSTLELGDSALYLCASSYDRANYEQYFGPGTRLTVT.

The chain is built from TRBV28 and TRBJ2-1; D is perhaps TRBD1 (6 bases). The CDR3 extends over 13 amino acids. Germline V gene lookup returns CDR1 MDHEN and CDR2 SYDVKM. Trimming removed 6 bases from V and 4 bases from J, with 10 bases in between. CDR3 loop: CASSLTGYNEQFF. The CDR3 DNA follows: TGTGCCAGCAGCCTCACAGGGTACAATGAGCAGTTCTTC. The whole variable domain, filled in from reference TRBV28 and TRBJ2-1, reads DVKVTQSSRYLVKRTGEKVFLECVQDMDHENMFWYRQDPGLGLRLIYFSYDVKMKEKGDIPEGYSVSREKKERFSLILESASTNQTSMYLCASSLTGYNEQFFGPGTRLTVL.

A few counts support this clone. J is TRBJ1-5 and V is TRBV7-3; D possibly corresponds to TRBD1 (5 bases). Germline V gives CDR1 SGHTA, CDR2 FQGTGA. Trimming stripped 0 bases from V and 8 bases from J, with 8 bases between. The CDR3 is 13 amino acids. The CDR3 here is CASSLTAGEPQHF. The DNA for the CDR3 is TGTGCCAGCAGCTTAACCGCGGGGGAGCCCCAGCATTTT.

The chain joins TRBV30 to TRBJ2-1; TRBD2 matches at 8 bases. The CDR3 is made up of 14 amino acids. V lost 5 bases, J lost 4 bases, and 7 bases stayed unmatched. The germline CDR1 and CDR2 sequences are GTSNPN and SVGIG (reference sequence). CDR3 DNA: TGTGCCTGGCCTACTAGCGGAGGTTACAATGAGCAGTTCTTC. Encoded protein: CAWPTSGGYNEQFF.

This chain connects TRBV28 to TRBJ2-5, with a possible D match to TRBD1 (6 bases). CDR3 size: 14 residues. V lost 4 bases and J 5 bases, leaving 14 bases between the germline ends. Germline V lookup: CDR1 MDHEN, CDR2 SYDVKM. As DNA, the CDR3 is TGTGCCAGCAGTTCCACCAGAGGGGGTGAGACCCAGTACTTC. Protein product: CASSSTRGGETQYF.

This clone has more than one count but fewer than ten. The chain couples TRBV7-2 to TRBJ2-7; TRBD1 aligns across 7 bases. V lost 5 bases to trimming and J lost 4 bases; unmatched junction nucleotides: 14. The CDR3 loop spans 16 amino acids. Germline V gene data show CDR1 as SGHTA and CDR2 as FQGNSA. The CDR3 DNA follows: TGTGCCAGCAGCGCCCGACAGGGCTACCGGGAATACGAGCAGTACTTC. Amino acid sequence: CASSARQGYREYEQYF.

J is TRBJ2-5 and V is TRBV25-1; TRBD2 aligns across 7 bases. J was trimmed by 5 bases and V by 5 bases; bases with no gene match: 5. Germline assignment: CDR1 MGHDK and CDR2 SYGVNS. The CDR3 contains 13 residues. The CDR3 nucleotides are TGTGCCAGCAGTCTTAGGGGAGGGGAGACCCAGTACTTC. Translation gives CASSLRGGETQYF.

In its sample, this clone was seen a few times. The chain couples TRBV5-6 to TRBJ1-2, with a possible D match to TRBD1 (6 bases). The germline gives CDR1 SGHDT, CDR2 YYEEEE. V was shortened by 0 bases and J by 8 bases, with 8 bases between the two germline ends. This CDR3 is 12 amino acids long. As DNA, the CDR3 is TGTGCCAGCAGCTTGGACGACAGGGGCTACACCTTC. Translated: CASSLDDRGYTF.

This clone was seen only a few times. The genes are TRBV18 and TRBJ2-7, with TRBD1 matching over 9 bases. The CDR3 runs 15 residues. The J segment lost 5 bases and the V segment lost 4 bases, leaving 9 bases of the junction unmatched. Germline V gene sequence: CDR1 KGHSH, CDR2 LQKENI. DNA of the CDR3: TGTGCCAGCTCACAACCGGGACAGGGTGGCGACGAGCAGTACTTC. It translates to CASSQPGQGGDEQYF.

The CDR3 reads CASRPGQSSYNEQFF. CDR3 DNA: TGTGCCAGCAGACCCGGACAGAGCTCCTACAATGAGCAGTTCTTC. The V call is TRBV28, the J call TRBJ2-1; D possibly corresponds to TRBD1 (6 bases). V lost 6 bases to trimming and J lost 0 bases, with 12 bases between them. This CDR3 region has 15 residues. Germline loops: CDR1 MDHEN, CDR2 SYDVKM.

This clone was seen repeatedly, ten times or more. This chain links TRBV7-2 with TRBJ1-1, with D perhaps TRBD1 (6 bases). Germline V gives CDR1 SGHTA, CDR2 FQGNSA. CDR3 length: 14 amino acids. V was trimmed by 7 bases and J by 1 base, leaving 13 bases between them. The DNA of the CDR3 is TGTGCCAGCAACCGAGACAGGAGGAACACTGAAGCTTTCTTT. This codes for CASNRDRRNTEAFF.

There are a few counts of this clone. The V gene is TRBV18, the J gene TRBJ1-4; D remains unclear. Germline-derived CDR1 and CDR2 are KGHSH and LQKENI. The V and J ends lost 3 bases and 2 bases respectively, with 10 bases between them. This CDR3 is 15 amino acids long. The CDR3 nucleotides are TGTGCCAGCTCACCGCGGGGAAATACTAATGAAAAACTGTTTTTT. Amino acids: CASSPRGNTNEKLFF.

CDR3 sequence: CASSGQNRRVRNIQYF. Written as DNA, the CDR3 is TGTGCCAGTAGTGGGCAAAACCGGAGGGTGAGAAACATTCAGTACTTC. V is TRBV19 and J is TRBJ2-4; TRBD2 is a possible D gene (6 bases). Between the trimmed V and J ends, which lost 5 bases and 6 bases, there was a span of 20 bases. CDR1 is LNHDA and CDR2 is SQIVND in the germline V gene (reference sequence). The CDR3 has 16 residues. The complete variable domain, with remaining parts taken from reference TRBV19 and TRBJ2-4, reads DGGITQSPKYLFRKEGQNVTLSCEQNLNHDAMYWYRQDPGQGLRLIYYSQIVNDFQKGDIAEGYSVSREKKESFPLTVTSAQKNPTAFYLCASSGQNRRVRNIQYFGAGTRLSVL.